This T cell receptor beta chain was captured by sequencing in a study of response to subunit inactivated influenza vaccine. From the RT-PCR reads, TCRdb called clonotypes with MiXCR, one entry per CDR3 protein. Here the sample spans 500,000 or so distinct CDR3 sequences, approximately 11% being singletons. The CDR3 length is 14 residues. V lost 2 bases, J lost 2 bases, and 7 bases lay in between. Germline assignment: CDR1 KGHSH and CDR2 LQKENI. This clonotype was recorded many times. The antigen is not known. Study conclusions and caveats: T cells newly recruited by each seasonal influenza vaccination are few, the authors suggested.

This receptor was taken from a man in his fifties who received an inactivated influenza vaccine. This sequence joins TRBV18 and TRBJ1-5; D remains ambiguous. This specimen consisted of PBMCs from blood, obtained 40 to 50 days after vaccination. CDR3 in DNA: TGTGCCAGCTCACCAGGGTTCGGCAATCAGCCCCAGCATTTT. Translating gives CASSPGFGNQPQHF.